Sequencing of this T cell receptor beta chain was carried out in a study of cytomegalovirus exposure and HLA in healthy donors. Study context: Early on, a data release was issued that held about 85 million unique TCRs from HLA-typed donors. General study points: A highly shared variant cluster was judged a likely technical artifact.

The PCR used 60 Vbeta and 13 Jbeta primers. Sequencing was performed with immunoSEQ multiplex PCR; in TCRdb, only in-frame clones are kept and a portion is missing. The repertoire consists of some 130,000 clones, with about 9.1% occurring once and the leading ten covering about 6.7%. CDR1 and CDR2 from the germline V gene are SNHLY and FYNNEI. The CDR3 has 12 residues. The germline V and J ends were trimmed by 4 bases and 4 bases, with 8 bases remaining between them. This clone was seen a handful of times. Its target is not known. The gene calls are TRBV2 and TRBJ2-7; no clear D gene. The sequence was collected from a woman aged 40 to 50 in good health and CMV-seropositive. The sequenced sample consisted of PBMCs. The CDR3 sequence is CASSAEQYEQYF. The CDR3 coding sequence is TGTGCCAGCAGTGCGGAACAGTACGAGCAGTACTTC.